These 8 T cell receptor beta chains share one sample of origin, sequenced in a study of cytomegalovirus exposure and HLA in healthy donors (dated by TCRdb to the late 2010s). The library was built by means of the immunoSEQ multiplex PCR assay. A mixture of 60 forward primers for TCR Vbeta segments and 13 reverse primers for TCR Jbeta segments was used in the multiplex PCR. TCRdb took this table from immuneACCESS and kept in-frame rearrangements with V and J called. Such tables lack part of the clones; where checked against another copy, unresolved V genes explain under half of the gap, and the rest is unexplained. The sample has about 110,000 clones on record, around four fifths of them singletons. The ten largest make up just under 3% of the sample. Sequenced material: PBMCs. These TCRs come from a woman aged 55 to 70 in good health and CMV-seropositive.

The chain combines TRBV7-7 with TRBJ2-1; 11 bases align to TRBD2. V gave up 5 bases and J gave up 3 bases; unmatched junction bases: 3. The germline V gene has CDR1 SSHAT and CDR2 FNYEAQ (reference sequence). The CDR3 loop spans 15 amino acids. The CDR3 here is CASSPTSGSYNEQFF. DNA for the CDR3: TGTGCCAGCAGCCCAACTAGCGGGAGCTACAATGAGCAGTTCTTC.

In its sample, this clone was seen a few times. The V call is TRBV9, the J call TRBJ2-2; 9 bases agree with TRBD2. The length of the CDR3 is 16 residues. Germline CDR1 is SGDLS and CDR2 is YYNGEE. V was clipped by 3 bases and J by 4 bases; unmatched bases: 7. In nucleotides, the CDR3 is TGTGCCAGCAGCGGAGCGGGAGGATTAGGCACCGGGGAGCTGTTTTTT. It encodes CASSGAGGLGTGELFF. Full variable domain (missing parts from reference TRBV9 and TRBJ2-2): DSGVTQTPKHLITATGQRVTLRCSPRSGDLSVYWYQQSLDQGLQFLIQYYNGEERAKGNILERFSAQQFPDLHSELNLSSLELGDSALYFCASSGAGGLGTGELFFGEGSRLTVL.

This chain links TRBV18 with TRBJ1-5, with 7 bases lining up with TRBD1. Germline V lookup: CDR1 KGHSH, CDR2 LQKENI. The CDR3 totals 18 residues. J was trimmed by 0 bases and V by 3 bases; bases with no gene match: 11. The CDR3 region has the DNA TGTGCCAGCTCACCCGGACCGGGACAGTTCTTTAGCAATCAGCCCCAGCATTTT. Residues: CASSPGPGQFFSNQPQHF. Full variable domain (outside the CDR3, taken from reference TRBV18 and TRBJ1-5): NAGVMQNPRHLVRRRGQEARLRCSPMKGHSHVYWYRQLPEEGLKFMVYLQKENIIDESGMPKERFSAEFPKEGPSILRIQQVVRGDSAAYFCASSPGPGQFFSNQPQHFGDGTRLSIL.

This clone was detected once. The chain uses TRBV10-1 and TRBJ2-7, with D maybe TRBD1 (6 bases). Germline V lookup: CDR1 WNHNN, CDR2 SYGVQD (reference sequence). The germline V and J ends were trimmed by 9 bases and 0 bases, with 24 bases remaining between them. The CDR3 sequence is 17 residues long. In DNA form, the CDR3 reads TGCGCCAGAATCAAATTAATTAGGCAGGGGAGCTCCTACGAGCAGTACTTC. Protein product: CARIKLIRQGSSYEQYF.

The chain is built from TRBV9 and TRBJ2-7; D is undetermined. The CDR3 contains 14 residues. V lost 0 bases and J 1 base, leaving 8 bases between the germline ends. Germline V gives CDR1 SGDLS, CDR2 YYNGEE. Here the CDR3 reads CASSVAVSSYEQYF. CDR3 nucleotides: TGTGCCAGCAGCGTAGCTGTGAGTTCCTACGAGCAGTACTTC.

With regard to this clone: The germline gene is not matched at one end of the junction; a read error may be the cause. The V call is TRBV10-3, the J call TRBJ2-7; D is perhaps TRBD1 (5 bases). The germline V gene encodes CDR1 ENHRY and CDR2 SYGVKD. The CDR3 is 15 amino acids. CDR3 in DNA: TGTGCCGTCAGTGTAAGTGGTCAGGGCTCCTACGAGCAGTACTTC. Protein product: CAVSVSGQGSYEQYF.

The rearrangement uses TRBV7-6 and TRBJ2-7, with TRBD2 matching over 9 bases. Germline trimming cut 5 bases from V and 3 bases from J; bases unmatched to any gene: 11. The germline V gene encodes CDR1 SGHVS and CDR2 FNYEAQ. The CDR3 has 16 amino acids. The CDR3 DNA sequence: TGTGCCAGCAGCGGAATAAGCGGGAGGTCCCTCTACGAGCAGTACTTC. Translation gives CASSGISGRSLYEQYF.

The V gene is TRBV7-8, the J gene TRBJ1-5, with D possibly being TRBD1 (6 bases). The ends were cut back, 5 bases at V and 4 bases at J, with 9 bases in the middle. Per germline, CDR1 SGHVS and CDR2 FQNEAQ. CDR3 size: 13 residues. For the CDR3, the DNA is TGTGCCAGCAGCCAACAGGGAAATCAGCCCCAGCATTTT. The encoded protein is CASSQQGNQPQHF.